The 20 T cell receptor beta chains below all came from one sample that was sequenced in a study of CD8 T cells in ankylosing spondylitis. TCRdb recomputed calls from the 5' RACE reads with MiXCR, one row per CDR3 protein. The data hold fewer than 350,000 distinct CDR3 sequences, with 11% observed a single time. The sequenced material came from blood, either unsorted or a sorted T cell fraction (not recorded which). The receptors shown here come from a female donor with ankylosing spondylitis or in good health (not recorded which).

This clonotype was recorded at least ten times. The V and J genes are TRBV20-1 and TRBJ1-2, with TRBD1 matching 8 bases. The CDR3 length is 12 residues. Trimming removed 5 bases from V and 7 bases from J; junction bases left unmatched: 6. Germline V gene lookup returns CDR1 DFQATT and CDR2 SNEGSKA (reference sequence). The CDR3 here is CSAGGQGRGYTF. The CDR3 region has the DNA TGCAGTGCTGGAGGACAGGGTCGTGGCTACACCTTC.

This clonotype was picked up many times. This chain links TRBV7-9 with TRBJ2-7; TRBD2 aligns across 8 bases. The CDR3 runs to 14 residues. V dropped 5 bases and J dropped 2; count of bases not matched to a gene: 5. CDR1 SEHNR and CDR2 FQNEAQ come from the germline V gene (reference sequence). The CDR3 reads CASSGVAGTYEQYF. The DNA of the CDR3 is TGTGCCAGCAGCGGGGTAGCGGGAACCTACGAGCAGTACTTC.

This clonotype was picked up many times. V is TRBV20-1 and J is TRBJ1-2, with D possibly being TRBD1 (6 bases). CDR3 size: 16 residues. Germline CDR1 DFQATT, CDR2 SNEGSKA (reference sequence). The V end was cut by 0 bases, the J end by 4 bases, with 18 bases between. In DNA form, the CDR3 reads TGCAGTGCTAGAGATGGAGACAGGCCATACTTCTATGGCTACACCTTC. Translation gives CSARDGDRPYFYGYTF.

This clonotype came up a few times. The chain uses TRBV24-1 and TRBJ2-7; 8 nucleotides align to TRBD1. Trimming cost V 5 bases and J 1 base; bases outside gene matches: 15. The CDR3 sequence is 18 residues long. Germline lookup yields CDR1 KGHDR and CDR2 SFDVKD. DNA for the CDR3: TGTGCCACCAGTGCCACCCCGGGACAGGCTTTTAGTTCCTACGAGCAGTACTTC. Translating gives CATSATPGQAFSSYEQYF.

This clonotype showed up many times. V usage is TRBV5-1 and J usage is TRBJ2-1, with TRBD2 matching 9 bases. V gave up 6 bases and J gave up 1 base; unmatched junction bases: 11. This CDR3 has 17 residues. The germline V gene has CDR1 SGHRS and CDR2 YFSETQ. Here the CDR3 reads CASIGFSGSPSYNEQFF. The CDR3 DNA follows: TGCGCCAGCATAGGGTTTAGCGGGAGTCCTTCCTACAATGAGCAGTTCTTC.

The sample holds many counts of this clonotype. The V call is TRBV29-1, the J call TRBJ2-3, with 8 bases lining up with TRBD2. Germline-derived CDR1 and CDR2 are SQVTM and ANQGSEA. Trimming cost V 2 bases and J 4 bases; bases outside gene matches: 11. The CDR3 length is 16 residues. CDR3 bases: TGCAGCGTTGAAATTTTTGCCGGGAGGGGCGCAGATACGCAGTATTTT. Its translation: CSVEIFAGRGADTQYF.

CDR3: CASSLVSDRVIYEQYF. The CDR3 coding sequence is TGTGCCAGCAGCTTAGTCTCGGACAGGGTGATCTACGAGCAGTACTTC. The V gene is TRBV7-8, the J gene TRBJ2-7, with TRBD1 matching 8 bases. Per germline, CDR1 SGHVS and CDR2 FQNEAQ. The CDR3 is made up of 16 amino acids. V lost 1 base to trimming and J lost 3 bases; unmatched junction nucleotides: 8.

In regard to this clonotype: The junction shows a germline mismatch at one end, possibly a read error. CDR3 DNA: TGTGCCAGCTCCCCACAACGGACAGGGGGCGACGAGCAGTACTTC. Protein product: CASSPQRTGGDEQYF. The chain uses TRBV18 and TRBJ2-7; 11 nucleotides line up with TRBD1. Germline-derived CDR1 and CDR2 are KGHSH and LQKENI. The CDR3 is 15 residues long.

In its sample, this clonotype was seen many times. The CDR3 region is CSASAGQGAGEKLFF. The CDR3, as DNA: TGCAGTGCTAGCGCCGGACAGGGGGCAGGTGAAAAACTGTTTTTT. The chain combines TRBV20-1 with TRBJ1-4, with TRBD1 matching 11 bases. Germline-derived CDR1 and CDR2 are DFQATT and SNEGSKA (reference sequence). Trimming took 3 bases from V and 7 from J; bases not matched to a gene: 7. The CDR3 spans 15 residues.

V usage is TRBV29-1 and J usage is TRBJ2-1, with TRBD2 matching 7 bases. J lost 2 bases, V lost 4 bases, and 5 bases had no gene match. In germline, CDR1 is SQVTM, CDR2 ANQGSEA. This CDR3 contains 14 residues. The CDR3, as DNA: TGCAGCGTTGTATCCAGCGGGACCTACAATGAGCAGTTCTTC. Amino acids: CSVVSSGTYNEQFF.

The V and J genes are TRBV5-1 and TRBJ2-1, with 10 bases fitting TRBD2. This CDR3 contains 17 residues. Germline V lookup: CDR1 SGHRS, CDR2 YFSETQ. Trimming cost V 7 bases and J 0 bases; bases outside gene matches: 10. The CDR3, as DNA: TGCGCCAGCTCCCGACTGACTAGCGGGTCCTCCTACAATGAGCAGTTCTTC. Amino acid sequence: CASSRLTSGSSYNEQFF.

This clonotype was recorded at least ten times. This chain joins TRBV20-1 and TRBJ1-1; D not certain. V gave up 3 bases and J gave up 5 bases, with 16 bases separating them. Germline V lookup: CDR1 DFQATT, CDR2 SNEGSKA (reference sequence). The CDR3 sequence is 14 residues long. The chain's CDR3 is CSARGYLPGTEAFF. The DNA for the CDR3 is TGCAGTGCTAGGGGTTACTTACCGGGGACTGAAGCTTTCTTT.

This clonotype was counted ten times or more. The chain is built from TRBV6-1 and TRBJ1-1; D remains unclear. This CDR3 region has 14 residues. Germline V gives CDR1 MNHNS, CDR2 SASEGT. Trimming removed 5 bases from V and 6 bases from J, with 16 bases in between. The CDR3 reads CASSRVGLGAEAFF. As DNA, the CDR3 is TGTGCCAGCAGTCGGGTAGGGCTGGGCGCTGAAGCTTTCTTT.

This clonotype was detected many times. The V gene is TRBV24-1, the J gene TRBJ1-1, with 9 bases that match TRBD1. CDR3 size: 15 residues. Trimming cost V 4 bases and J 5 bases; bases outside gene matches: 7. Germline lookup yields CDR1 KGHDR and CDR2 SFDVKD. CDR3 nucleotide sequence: TGTGCCACCAGTGAACCGGGACAGGGTAAGACTGAAGCTTTCTTT. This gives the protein CATSEPGQGKTEAFF.

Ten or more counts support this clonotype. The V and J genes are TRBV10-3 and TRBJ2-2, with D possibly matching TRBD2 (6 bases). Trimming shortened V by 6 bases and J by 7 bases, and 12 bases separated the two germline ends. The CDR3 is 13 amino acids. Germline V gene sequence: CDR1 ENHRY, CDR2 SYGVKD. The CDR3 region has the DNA TGTGCCATCAGCGGGAGTGGCGACGGGGAGCTGTTTTTT. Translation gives CAISGSGDGELFF.

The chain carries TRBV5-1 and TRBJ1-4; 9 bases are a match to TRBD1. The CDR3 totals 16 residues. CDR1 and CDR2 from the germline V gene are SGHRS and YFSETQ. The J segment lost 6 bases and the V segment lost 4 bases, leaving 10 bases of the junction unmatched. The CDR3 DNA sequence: TGCGCCAGCAGCCCCGGGGGCCGGACAGGGGATGAAAAACTGTTTTTT. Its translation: CASSPGGRTGDEKLFF.

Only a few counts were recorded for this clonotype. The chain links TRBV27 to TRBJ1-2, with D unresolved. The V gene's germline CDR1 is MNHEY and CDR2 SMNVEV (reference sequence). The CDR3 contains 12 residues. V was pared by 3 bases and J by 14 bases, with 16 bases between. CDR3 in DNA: TGTGCCAGCAGTTTCGCGGGAGGTGGGTGGACCTTC. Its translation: CASSFAGGGWTF.

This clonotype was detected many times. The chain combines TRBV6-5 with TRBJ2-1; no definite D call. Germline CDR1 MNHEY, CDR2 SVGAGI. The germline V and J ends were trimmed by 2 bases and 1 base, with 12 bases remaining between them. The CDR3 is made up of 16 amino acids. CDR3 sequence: CASSYLGLPSYNEQFF. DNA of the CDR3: TGTGCCAGCAGTTACCTGGGGTTGCCTTCCTACAATGAGCAGTTCTTC.

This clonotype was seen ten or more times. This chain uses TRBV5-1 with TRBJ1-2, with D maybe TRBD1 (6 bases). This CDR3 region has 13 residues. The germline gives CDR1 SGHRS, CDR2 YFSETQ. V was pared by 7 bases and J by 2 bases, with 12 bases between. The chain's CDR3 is CASGGGQNYGYTF. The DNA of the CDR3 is TGCGCCAGCGGTGGGGGGCAGAACTATGGCTACACCTTC.

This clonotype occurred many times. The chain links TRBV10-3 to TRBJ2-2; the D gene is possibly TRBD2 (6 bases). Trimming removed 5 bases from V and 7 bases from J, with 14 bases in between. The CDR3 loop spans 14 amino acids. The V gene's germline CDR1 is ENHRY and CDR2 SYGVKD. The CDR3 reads CAISSTGLNGELFF. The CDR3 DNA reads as TGTGCCATCAGTTCAACGGGACTGAACGGGGAGCTGTTTTTT.